This is a list of T cell receptor beta chains from one sample in a study of blood T cells in healthy people across ages. TCRdb called the 5' RACE reads again in MiXCR, with one record for every CDR3 protein. The data show over 700,000 distinct CDR3 sequences, just under 25% seen once. The data were also submitted as part of a second study, on T cells of mothers and their children.

Sequencing was done on a sample of blood. The receptor set was obtained from a boy younger than 18 in good health. The CDR3 runs from the conserved cysteine through the conserved F or W.

v_call cdr3_aa
TRBV5-1 CASSPGSSTSNQPQHF
TRBV20-1 CSARPPGQTNYGYTF
TRBV4-1 CASSQDTGQTTYGYTF
TRBV6-4 CASSVRIYNEQFF
TRBV18 CASSPIPSGAYEQYF
TRBV11-1 CASSRITGSNEQFF
TRBV29-1 CSVLAGGSYNEQFF
TRBV5-1 CASSSGGHYGYTF
TRBV18 CASSPFESIGGNTIYF
TRBV4-3 CASSQYVEGEKLFF
TRBV9 CASSVGRAGRTDTQYF
TRBV5-1 CASSLVDDSPLHF
TRBV15 CATSRDGQGALGYTF
TRBV5-1 CASSLTGYFGANVLTF
TRBV5-1 CASSLGLSQETQYF
TRBV14 CASSPLGLTGANVLTF
TRBV6-2/TRBV6-3 CASSYSMNNEQFF
TRBV10-3 CAISEETGTPEEEKLFF
TRBV12-5 CASGLAGKGNYEQYF
TRBV7-2 CASTLGGADNSPLHF
TRBV10-2 CATQADTQYF
TRBV4-3 CASSQDQGSEQFF
TRBV29-1 CSVRTSGRVTPPGNYEQYF
TRBV12-3/TRBV12-4 CASSPGTQTYGYTF
TRBV20-1 CSARIAGAAPAYEQYF
TRBV29-1 CSASGGENTDTQYF
TRBV7-9 CASSLGQNNYGYTF
TRBV6-6 CASSGDLGPYEQYF
TRBV7-2 CASSPRGPTYNEQFF
TRBV11-2 CASAFGEQYF
TRBV6-4 CASGLRVENTEAFF
TRBV15 CATSADGSRQPQHF
TRBV12-3/TRBV12-4 CASSLTGRARETQYF
TRBV28 CASKLAGSSYEQYF
TRBV12-5 CASGLVFDGQGTDTQYF
TRBV12-3/TRBV12-4 CASGDQGIDEKLFF
TRBV29-1 CSTLRGSQFF
TRBV28 CASRQREGGEQFF
TRBV27 CASSTGLAGYTDTQYF
TRBV6-6 CASSYLRQGGEAFF
TRBV7-2 CASSLEWAADTQYF